What follows are 8 T cell receptor beta chains derived from one specimen sequenced in a study of blood T cell repertoires in COVID-19. Some clones are missing from TCRdb's copy, which holds only in-frame ones; the method was immunoSEQ multiplex PCR. The sample has about 250,000 clones; 80% to 90% are singletons. The sequenced sample consisted of PBMCs or T cells enriched from blood (not recorded which). The receptors stem from a man between 35 and 55 years old who had recovered from COVID-19.

CDR3 DNA sequence: TGTGCCAGCAGTGCCCGATATTTTAGGACAGGGGAGGGTTTAGGTGAGCAGTTCTTC. Encoded protein: CASSARYFRTGEGLGEQFF. V and J are TRBV6-1 and TRBJ2-1, with 9 positions matching TRBD1. CDR1 is MNHNS and CDR2 is SASEGT in the germline V gene. This CDR3 contains 19 residues. V shed 4 bases, J shed 9 bases, and the junction held 22 bases outside the gene matches.

The rearrangement joins TRBV15 to TRBJ2-1; 9 bases are a match to TRBD2. Germline CDR1 is LNHNV and CDR2 is YYDKDF (reference sequence). Losses at the gene ends were 8 bases for V and 7 bases for J; bases not matched to a gene: 12. This CDR3 contains 15 residues. CDR3 protein: CATSPASGVWNEQFF. CDR3 coding DNA: TGTGCCACCTCCCCGGCTAGCGGGGTCTGGAATGAGCAGTTCTTC.

The chain couples TRBV9 to TRBJ2-1, with D perhaps matching TRBD2 (6 bases). CDR1 is SGDLS and CDR2 is YYNGEE in the germline V gene. The V gene lost 0 bases and the J gene lost 8 bases, with 6 bases spanning the gap. This CDR3 has 12 residues. This CDR3 is CASSVAGDEQFF. Here the CDR3 DNA reads TGTGCCAGCAGCGTAGCGGGGGATGAGCAGTTCTTC.

The V call is TRBV6-6, the J call TRBJ2-3; 8 bases match TRBD1. The germline V gene has CDR1 MNHNY and CDR2 SVGAGI (reference sequence). Trimming at V came to 7 bases and at J to 6 bases, leaving 12 bases not matched to a gene. The CDR3 covers 15 residues. The CDR3 spells CASTQGAEVSDTQYF. CDR3 bases: TGTGCCAGCACCCAGGGGGCCGAGGTTAGCGATACGCAGTATTTT.

This clone has more than one count but fewer than ten. The chain combines TRBV27 with TRBJ1-1; D unresolved. CDR3 length: 14 residues. Trimming removed 3 bases at V and 4 bases at J, with 12 bases between. Germline values: CDR1 MNHEY, CDR2 SMNVEV (reference sequence). As DNA, the CDR3 is TGTGCCAGCAGTTTTTCCCTGGGGAGCACTGAAGCTTTCTTT. Translation gives CASSFSLGSTEAFF.

The V call is TRBV5-1, the J call TRBJ2-7, with D possibly TRBD1 on 7 matching bases. This CDR3 has 12 amino acids. Germline lookup yields CDR1 SGHRS and CDR2 YFSETQ. V lost 8 bases and J lost 2, with 11 bases in between. The CDR3, as DNA: TGCGCCAGTGCGGGACAGACCTACGAGCAGTACTTC. Its protein product is CASAGQTYEQYF.

This clone was seen a handful of times. The chain uses TRBV28 and TRBJ1-2; TRBD1 agrees at 12 bases. Germline lookup yields CDR1 MDHEN and CDR2 SYDVKM. This CDR3 is 15 amino acids long. V was clipped by 1 base and J by 7 bases; unmatched bases: 4. The CDR3 sequence is CASSLSGTGGSGYTF. In nucleotides, the CDR3 is TGTGCCAGCAGTTTATCCGGGACAGGGGGCTCTGGCTACACCTTC.

The chain couples TRBV19 to TRBJ2-7; 12 bases align to TRBD1. The V and J ends lost 4 bases and 3 bases, in that order; junction bases with no gene match: 4. CDR1 LNHDA and CDR2 SQIVND come from the germline V gene (reference sequence). The length of the CDR3 is 15 residues. The CDR3 loop reads CASSTGTGGNYEQYF. CDR3 DNA: TGTGCCAGTAGTACCGGGACAGGGGGCAACTACGAGCAGTACTTC.